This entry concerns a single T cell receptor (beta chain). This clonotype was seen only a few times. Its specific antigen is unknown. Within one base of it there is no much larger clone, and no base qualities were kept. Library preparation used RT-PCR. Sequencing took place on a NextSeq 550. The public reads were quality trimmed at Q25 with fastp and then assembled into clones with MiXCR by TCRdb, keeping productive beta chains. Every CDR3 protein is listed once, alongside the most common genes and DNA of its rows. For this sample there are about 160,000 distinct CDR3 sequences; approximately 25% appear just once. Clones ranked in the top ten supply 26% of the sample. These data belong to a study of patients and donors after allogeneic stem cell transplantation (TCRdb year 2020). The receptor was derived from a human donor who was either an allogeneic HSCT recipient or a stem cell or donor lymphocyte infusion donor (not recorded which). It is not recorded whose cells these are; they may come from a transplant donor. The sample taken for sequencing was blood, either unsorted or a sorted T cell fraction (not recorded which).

CDR3 loop: CASSPDWEANTDTQYF. The DNA sequence is TGTGCCAGCAGCCCAGATTGGGAGGCGAACACAGATACGCAGTATTTT. Recombination linked TRBV3-1 to TRBJ2-3; possibly the D gene is TRBD2, per 6 matching bases. V is cut by 4 bases and J by 2 bases, and the space between the germline ends is 16 bases. Taken from the germline V gene (reference sequence), the CDR1 and CDR2 loops are LGHDT and YNNKEL. The CDR3 numbers 16 residues from cysteine through phenylalanine. The only DNA kept is the CDR3, 48 bases in frame from the first base.